Following are 13 T cell receptor beta chains from one sample sequenced in a study of T-cell memory formation after mild COVID-19. TCRdb re-called the 5' RACE reads through MiXCR, storing one row per CDR3 protein. The profile shows roughly 350,000 distinct CDR3 sequences, more than 20% of them singletons. The sample was PBMCs or a T cell subset sorted from them (not recorded which). The source is an adult woman who had mild COVID-19 (a few samples of this study predate the infection). Cell type and time point are not known.

Turning to this clonotype: A much larger clone is a single base away; this may be a read error. The chain is built from TRBV11-2 and TRBJ2-7, with D perhaps assigned TRBD1 or TRBD2 (5 bases each). Trimming removed 5 bases from V and 3 bases from J, with 8 bases in between. CDR1 is SGHAT and CDR2 is FQNNGV in the germline V gene. CDR3 length equals 12 residues. The CDR3 sequence is CASSRDGYEQYF. The CDR3 coding sequence is TGTGCCAGCAGCAGGGACGGCTACGAGCAGTACTTC.

This clonotype was counted between two and nine times. The chain uses TRBV4-1 and TRBJ2-5, with TRBD2 as a possible D gene (7 bases). This CDR3 is 16 amino acids long. CDR1 is MGHRA, CDR2 YSYEKL, per germline. Trimming stripped 0 bases from V and 5 bases from J, with 16 bases between. The CDR3 protein is CASSQEPGGWGETQYF. The DNA of the CDR3 is TGCGCCAGCAGCCAAGAACCGGGGGGCTGGGGGGAGACCCAGTACTTC.

The CDR3 region is CASSFRGGPNTEAFF. For the CDR3, the DNA is TGCGCCAGCAGCTTCCGGGGGGGACCGAACACTGAAGCTTTCTTT. The J gene is TRBJ1-1, the V gene TRBV5-1, with D possibly matching TRBD1 (5 bases). The germline CDR1 and CDR2 sequences are SGHRS and YFSETQ. V gave up 2 bases and J gave up 1 base, with 12 bases separating them. The CDR3 loop spans 15 amino acids.

This sequence joins TRBV7-2 and TRBJ2-1; 9 bases align to TRBD1. CDR3 length: 13 residues. Germline V gene sequence: CDR1 SGHTA, CDR2 FQGNSA. V was clipped by 1 base and J by 11 bases; unmatched bases: 3. The CDR3 here is CASSLEQGAKQFF. Here the CDR3 DNA reads TGTGCCAGCAGCTTAGAACAGGGGGCTAAGCAGTTCTTC.

In its sample, this clonotype was seen a few times. This sequence joins TRBV6-2 or TRBV6-3 and TRBJ2-7; D gene uncertain. This CDR3 region has 14 residues. V lost 6 bases and J 4 bases, leaving 16 bases between the germline ends. The germline V gene has CDR1 MNHEY and CDR2 SVGEGT. CDR3 region: CASRAGYLRYEQYF. CDR3 coding DNA: TGTGCCAGCAGGGCCGGGTACCTACGATACGAGCAGTACTTC.

This clonotype has just a few counts. The chain couples TRBV27 to TRBJ2-5, with D maybe TRBD2 (6 bases). The V and J ends lost 4 bases and 5 bases respectively, with 17 bases between them. Germline V gene sequence: CDR1 MNHEY, CDR2 SMNVEV (reference sequence). The CDR3 totals 15 residues. Here the CDR3 DNA reads TGTGCCAGCAGTTCGGGGGACTTCAACGGGGAGACCCAGTACTTC. This codes for CASSSGDFNGETQYF.

This clonotype was observed a handful of times. The chain has TRBV7-9 and TRBJ2-5; TRBD1 agrees at 7 bases. V dropped 3 bases and J dropped 0; count of bases not matched to a gene: 13. The CDR3 contains 18 residues. Germline V CDR1 and CDR2: SEHNR, FQNEAQ (reference sequence). The CDR3 here is CASSFLFPGTAYQETQYF. In DNA form, the CDR3 reads TGTGCCAGCAGCTTTCTCTTCCCGGGGACAGCGTACCAAGAGACCCAGTACTTC.

The chain links TRBV3-1 to TRBJ1-6; 8 bases line up with TRBD1. This CDR3 is 15 amino acids long. The trim removed 3 bases at V and 7 bases at J, leaving 5 bases unmatched. CDR1 is LGHDT and CDR2 is YNNKEL in the germline V gene (reference sequence). Written as DNA, the CDR3 is TGTGCCAGCAGCCAGGAGACAGGGGCGAATTCACCCCTCCACTTT. This codes for CASSQETGANSPLHF.

The J gene is TRBJ2-7, the V gene TRBV6-1; no definite D call. Trimming left V 2 bases short and J 3 bases short, with 8 bases between. The CDR3 totals 13 residues. Germline V lookup: CDR1 MNHNS, CDR2 SASEGT. The CDR3 here is CASSEIKFYEQYF. CDR3 sequence (DNA): TGTGCCAGCAGTGAAATCAAATTCTACGAGCAGTACTTC.

This clonotype has just a few counts. J is TRBJ2-3 and V is TRBV9; 9 bases map to TRBD2. The CDR3 spans 16 residues. V trimming: 3 bases; J trimming: 2 bases; junction bases outside the gene matches: 7. Germline loops: CDR1 SGDLS, CDR2 YYNGEE. Written as DNA, the CDR3 is TGTGCCAGCAGCGAGGTAGCGGGAGCAGTCACAGATACGCAGTATTTT. Its translation: CASSEVAGAVTDTQYF.

The chain links TRBV5-1 to TRBJ2-7, with D possibly TRBD2 on 5 matching bases. Trimming shortened V by 4 bases and J by 6 bases, and 14 bases separated the two germline ends. CDR1 and CDR2 (germline): SGHRS, YFSETQ. CDR3 length: 13 amino acids. CDR3 sequence reads: CASSNLGDFEQYF. The CDR3, as DNA: TGCGCCAGCAGCAATCTGGGAGACTTCGAGCAGTACTTC. Drawing the rest from reference TRBV5-1 and TRBJ2-7, the complete variable domain is KAGVTQTPRYLIKTRGQQVTLSCSPISGHRSVSWYQQTPGQGLQFLFEYFSETQRNKGNFPGRFSGRQFSNSRSEMNVSTLELGDSALYLCASSNLGDFEQYFGPGTRLTVT.

The chain employs TRBV29-1 and TRBJ1-5; D not resolved. In germline, CDR1 is SQVTM, CDR2 ANQGSEA. The CDR3 is made up of 13 amino acids. The ends were cut back, 6 bases at V and 0 bases at J, with 9 bases in the middle. CDR3 sequence (DNA): TGCAGCGTCGCAAAATATAGCAATCAGCCCCAGCATTTT. It yields the protein CSVAKYSNQPQHF.

This clonotype has just a few counts. J is TRBJ2-5 and V is TRBV6-1; D may be TRBD2 (6 bases). Trimming removed 5 bases from V and 2 bases from J, with 15 bases in between. The CDR3 sequence is 15 residues long. The germline V gene has CDR1 MNHNS and CDR2 SASEGT. The chain's CDR3 is CASSPVVSGQETQYF. The CDR3 DNA reads as TGTGCCAGCAGTCCCGTGGTAAGCGGGCAAGAGACCCAGTACTTC.